What follows are 32 T cell receptor beta chains derived from one specimen sequenced in a study of control samples from healthy donors and cancer patients. Profiled with immunoSEQ multiplex PCR; TCRdb holds only in-frame clones, not every one. The sample has 90,000 to 100,000 clones, about 87% seen once. Sequenced sample: blood. The receptors derive from a woman aged 70 to 79 in good health.

V gene TRBV5-1 combines with J gene TRBJ2-2; 10 nucleotides line up with TRBD1. The CDR3 sequence is 16 residues long. In germline, CDR1 is SGHRS, CDR2 YFSETQ. After removal of 4 bases from V and 7 bases from J, the junction contained 10 bases not matched to a gene. CDR3 bases: TGCGCCAGCAGCCCGATGACAGGGGGCGCCGACGGGGAGCTGTTTTTT. It encodes CASSPMTGGADGELFF.

Ten or more counts support this clone. The CDR3 loop is CASSRFVDFYNEQFF. The CDR3 DNA sequence: TGTGCCAGCAGCAGATTTGTGGACTTTTACAATGAGCAGTTCTTC. The chain is built from TRBV28 and TRBJ2-1; TRBD2 is a possible D gene (5 bases). Germline V CDR1 and CDR2: MDHEN, SYDVKM. Trimming pared 6 bases from V and 4 bases from J, leaving 16 bases between. CDR3 length equals 15 residues. Based on the CDR3 plus reference TRBV28 and TRBJ2-1, the full variable domain is DVKVTQSSRYLVKRTGEKVFLECVQDMDHENMFWYRQDPGLGLRLIYFSYDVKMKEKGDIPEGYSVSREKKERFSLILESASTNQTSMYLCASSRFVDFYNEQFFGPGTRLTVL.

This clone has more than one count but fewer than ten. V and J are TRBV28 and TRBJ1-2; maybe TRBD1 (5 bases). Trimming took 1 base from V and 10 from J, leaving 10 bases between them. Per germline, CDR1 MDHEN and CDR2 SYDVKM. This CDR3 has 12 residues. In nucleotides, the CDR3 is TGTGCCAGCAGTTTATATACGGGGGACTACACCTTC. This encodes CASSLYTGDYTF.

The CDR3 coding sequence is TGCGCCAGCAGCCAAGAAGTCCAGGGTGGAAACACCATATATTTT. Its protein is CASSQEVQGGNTIYF. This chain uses TRBV4-1 with TRBJ1-3; the D gene is possibly TRBD1 (5 bases). Per the germline V gene, CDR1 is MGHRA and CDR2 is YSYEKL. The V end lost 0 bases, the J end lost 3 bases, and 9 bases lay between the germline ends. The CDR3 is 15 amino acids.

The chain uses TRBV13 and TRBJ2-5; 8 positions match TRBD2. Unmatched junction bases numbered 4, after V lost 3 bases and J lost 4 bases. CDR3 length equals 14 residues. Germline assignment: CDR1 PRHDT and CDR2 FYEKMQ (reference sequence). Here the CDR3 reads CASSFSGKVETQYF. CDR3 in DNA: TGTGCCAGCAGCTTTAGCGGGAAGGTAGAGACCCAGTACTTC.

The chain uses TRBV2 and TRBJ2-3; 7 bases fit TRBD2. The CDR3 loop spans 15 amino acids. V lost 3 bases to trimming and J lost 0 bases; unmatched junction nucleotides: 3. The germline gives CDR1 SNHLY, CDR2 FYNNEI. The CDR3 bases are TGTGCCAGCAGTGAGGGCGGGAGAAGCACAGATACGCAGTATTTT. This encodes CASSEGGRSTDTQYF. Based on the CDR3 plus reference TRBV2 and TRBJ2-3, the full variable domain is EPEVTQTPSHQVTQMGQEVILRCVPISNHLYFYWYRQILGQKVEFLVSFYNNEISEKSEIFDDQFSVERPDGSNFTLKIRSTKLEDSAMYFCASSEGGRSTDTQYFGPGTRLTVL.

This chain connects TRBV19 to TRBJ1-1; 7 bases align to TRBD1. J lost 1 base, V lost 4 bases, and 6 bases had no gene match. This CDR3 region has 15 residues. The germline V gene encodes CDR1 LNHDA and CDR2 SQIVND (reference sequence). CDR3 residues: CASSKTGQANTEAFF. CDR3 bases: TGTGCCAGTAGTAAGACAGGACAGGCGAACACTGAAGCTTTCTTT.

A single count supports this clone. This chain connects TRBV7-2 to TRBJ1-6, with D perhaps TRBD1 (5 bases). The CDR3 loop spans 15 amino acids. Germline lookup yields CDR1 SGHTA and CDR2 FQGNSA. V was cut by 3 bases and J by 7 bases, with 13 bases left in between. The CDR3 region has the DNA TGTGCCAGCAGCTTTAGCGGGGGACCGAATTCACCCCTCCACTTT. It codes for CASSFSGGPNSPLHF.

The chain joins TRBV11-2 to TRBJ2-3; D not resolved. The V end lost 2 bases, the J end lost 1 base, and 10 bases lay between the germline ends. The CDR3 has 15 residues. Germline CDR1 and CDR2: SGHAT and FQNNGV. CDR3 bases: TGTGCCAGCAGCTTAAGGGCCGTGGGCACAGATACGCAGTATTTT. Protein: CASSLRAVGTDTQYF.

Of note for this clone: At the DNA level, this CDR3 is encoded by other sequences in the same sample as well. The CDR3 loop is CASSPRTSGNEQFF. The CDR3 DNA sequence: TGTGCCAGCAGCCCGAGGACTAGCGGTAATGAGCAGTTCTTC. The rearrangement joins TRBV7-2 to TRBJ2-1, with 10 bases matching TRBD2. The CDR3 is made up of 14 amino acids. Germline V gene lookup returns CDR1 SGHTA and CDR2 FQGNSA. V was pared by 5 bases and J by 7 bases, with 5 bases of the junction left unmatched.

The V and J genes are TRBV5-4 and TRBJ1-1; D perhaps matches TRBD1 (6 bases). Germline CDR1 SGHNT, CDR2 YYREEE (reference sequence). CDR3 size: 13 residues. Trimming took off 1 base at V and 4 bases at J, with 8 bases between the two ends. CDR3 protein: CASSLLGGTEAFF. In DNA, the CDR3 is TGTGCCAGCAGCTTGCTAGGGGGCACTGAAGCTTTCTTT.

The V and J genes are TRBV2 and TRBJ1-6; D is unresolved. V was clipped by 7 bases and J by 4 bases, with 8 bases between them. Germline CDR1 SNHLY, CDR2 FYNNEI. This CDR3 has 13 residues. CDR3 amino acids: CASNELYNSPLHF. CDR3 in DNA: TGTGCCAGCAACGAGCTGTATAATTCACCCCTCCACTTT.

This clone was seen a few times. The chain couples TRBV7-2 to TRBJ2-7, with 7 bases lining up with TRBD1. The length of the CDR3 is 13 residues. The junction had 0 bases not matched to a gene; V was cut back by 1 base and J by 3 bases. Germline V gene sequence: CDR1 SGHTA, CDR2 FQGNSA. The CDR3 nucleotides read TGTGCCAGCAGCTTAGGGACAGGCTACGAGCAGTACTTC. Translation: CASSLGTGYEQYF.

The rearrangement joins TRBV15 to TRBJ1-1; D gene uncertain. CDR1 and CDR2 from the germline V gene are LNHNV and YYDKDF (reference sequence). The CDR3 extends over 15 amino acids. The ends were cut back, 4 bases at V and 3 bases at J, with 15 bases in the middle. CDR3 loop: CATSKSYRRDTEAFF. CDR3 sequence (DNA): TGTGCCACCAGCAAGTCGTACCGACGTGACACTGAAGCTTTCTTT.

The V call is TRBV7-3, the J call TRBJ2-5; no firm D call. The V end was cut by 1 base, the J end by 5 bases, with 8 bases between. This CDR3 spans 13 amino acids. Looked up from germline, CDR1 is SGHTA and CDR2 is FQGTGA. The DNA for the CDR3 is TGTGCCAGCAGCTTAAAACGTGGGGAGACCCAGTACTTC. Its protein product is CASSLKRGETQYF.

V usage is TRBV30 and J usage is TRBJ1-2; D ambiguous. CDR1 and CDR2 (germline): GTSNPN, SVGIG (reference sequence). The CDR3 sequence is 13 residues long. Trimming removed 0 bases at V and 5 bases at J, with 10 bases between. CDR3 nucleotide sequence: TGTGCCTGGAGTGTAACCCCCCAGTATGGCTACACCTTC. This encodes CAWSVTPQYGYTF. The whole variable domain, filled in from reference TRBV30 and TRBJ1-2, reads SQTIHQWPATLVQPVGSPLSLECTVEGTSNPNLYWYRQAAGRGLQLLFYSVGIGQISSEVPQNLSASRPQDRQFILSSKKLLLSDSGFYLCAWSVTPQYGYTFGSGTRLTVV.

The chain carries TRBV3-1 (or the pseudogene TRBV3-2) and TRBJ2-7; D gene unclear. Germline CDR1 and CDR2: LGHDT and YNNKEL (reference sequence). V was shortened by 3 bases and J by 5 bases, with 8 bases between the two germline ends. The CDR3 is 12 amino acids. The DNA for the CDR3 is TGTGCCAGCAGCCAGGTTGGGGACGAGCAGTACTTC. It yields the protein CASSQVGDEQYF.

V and J are TRBV7-9 and TRBJ1-2; D is possibly TRBD1 (5 bases). The CDR3 runs to 15 residues. The germline V gene encodes CDR1 SEHNR and CDR2 FQNEAQ (reference sequence). Trimming pared 4 bases from V and 3 bases from J, leaving 15 bases between. In nucleotides, the CDR3 is TGTGCCAGCAGCTCTGCCTTGGGGGTTGACTATGGCTACACCTTC. This codes for CASSSALGVDYGYTF.

CDR3 loop: CASSRTGAVATNEKLFF. As DNA, the CDR3 is TGCGCCAGCAGCCGGACGGGGGCCGTTGCAACTAATGAAAAACTGTTTTTT. V is TRBV5-1 and J is TRBJ1-4; D is possibly TRBD1 (6 bases). Germline CDR1 and CDR2: SGHRS and YFSETQ. With 4 bases removed from V and 0 bases from J, the gap between germline ends came to 16 bases. The CDR3 runs 17 residues.

This chain joins TRBV6-1 and TRBJ2-3; 10 bases are shared with TRBD2. V dropped 1 base and J dropped 1; count of bases not matched to a gene: 8. This CDR3 region has 18 residues. CDR1 MNHNS and CDR2 SASEGT come from the germline V gene. CDR3 DNA: TGTGCCAGCAGTGAAGGAGTAGCGGGGGGCCCAGGCACAGATACGCAGTATTTT. Translating it yields CASSEGVAGGPGTDTQYF.

Here the CDR3 reads CASSQAGTGLNEQFF. The CDR3 DNA reads as TGTGCCAGCAGCCAAGCCGGGACAGGGTTGAATGAGCAGTTCTTC. The V gene is TRBV3-1 (or the pseudogene TRBV3-2), the J gene TRBJ2-1, with 9 bases lining up with TRBD1. The germline CDR1 and CDR2 sequences are LGHDT and YNNKEL (reference sequence). The ends lost 1 base at V and 7 bases at J; junction bases unmatched: 5. This CDR3 comprises 15 residues.

The chain carries TRBV19 and TRBJ2-7; 8 positions agree with TRBD2. Per the germline V gene, CDR1 is LNHDA and CDR2 is SQIVND (reference sequence). The V and J ends lost 7 bases and 2 bases, in that order; junction bases with no gene match: 7. This CDR3 is built from 14 residues. The CDR3 bases are TGTGCCAGTAAGACGGCAGCGGGGGCCTACGAGCAGTACTTC. The encoded protein is CASKTAAGAYEQYF.

The chain employs TRBV6-2 or TRBV6-3 and TRBJ1-2; TRBD1 might be the D (6 bases). Germline V gives CDR1 MNHEY, CDR2 SVGEGT. The V end lost 4 bases, the J end lost 4 bases, and 16 bases lay between the germline ends. The CDR3 is made up of 15 amino acids. The CDR3 spells CASSSRGAYSYGYTF. The CDR3 DNA is TGTGCCAGCAGTTCCCGGGGGGCGTACAGCTATGGCTACACCTTC.

J is TRBJ1-1 and V is TRBV30; TRBD1 matches at 9 bases. Germline CDR1 reads GTSNPN; CDR2 reads SVGIG (reference sequence). V shed 0 bases, J shed 4 bases, and the junction held 3 bases outside the gene matches. The CDR3 loop spans 14 amino acids. The CDR3 here is CAWSVRDRVTEAFF. The DNA for the CDR3 is TGTGCCTGGAGTGTACGGGACAGGGTCACTGAAGCTTTCTTT.

This clone was counted only a few times. The chain joins TRBV7-2 to TRBJ2-3; D not certain. The CDR3 length is 14 residues. With 3 bases removed from V and 2 bases from J, the gap between germline ends came to 9 bases. Germline V gene lookup returns CDR1 SGHTA and CDR2 FQGNSA. The CDR3 spells CASSFDLITDTQYF. CDR3 DNA sequence: TGTGCCAGCAGCTTCGACCTTATCACAGATACGCAGTATTTT.

Only a few counts were recorded for this clone. This chain connects TRBV13 to TRBJ2-2; D is unresolved. Trimming took 1 base from V and 6 from J, leaving 6 bases between them. Germline CDR1 PRHDT, CDR2 FYEKMQ (reference sequence). The CDR3 sequence is 13 residues long. CDR3 coding DNA: TGTGCCAGCAGCTTAGAAACTGCCGGGGAGCTGTTTTTT. This gives the protein CASSLETAGELFF.

The chain has TRBV7-9 and TRBJ1-4, with D unclear. With 4 bases removed from V and 6 bases from J, the gap between germline ends came to 9 bases. This CDR3 has 13 amino acids. From germline, CDR1 is SEHNR and CDR2 FQNEAQ (reference sequence). The CDR3 DNA reads TGTGCCAGCAGCTCCCGGGTGTATGAAAAACTGTTTTTT. It translates to CASSSRVYEKLFF.

The V call is TRBV6-1, the J call TRBJ1-2, with D possibly matching TRBD1 (6 bases). Trimming stripped 3 bases from V and 1 base from J, with 12 bases between. This CDR3 has 15 residues. The germline V gene encodes CDR1 MNHNS and CDR2 SASEGT. Here the CDR3 reads CASSDATGFNYGYTF. CDR3 bases: TGTGCCAGCAGTGACGCCACAGGGTTTAACTATGGCTACACCTTC.

The gene calls are TRBV5-1 and TRBJ1-4; TRBD1 aligns across 10 bases. The CDR3 extends over 16 amino acids. Germline assignment: CDR1 SGHRS and CDR2 YFSETQ. Trimming cost V 0 bases and J 7 bases; bases outside gene matches: 6. Here the CDR3 reads CASSLAGGQGIEKLFF. DNA for the CDR3: TGCGCCAGCAGCTTGGCCGGGGGACAGGGGATTGAAAAACTGTTTTTT.

This chain connects TRBV30 to TRBJ1-6; D not certain. The CDR3 extends over 13 amino acids. V lost 4 bases, J lost 9 bases, and 13 bases lay in between. The germline V gene has CDR1 GTSNPN and CDR2 SVGIG (reference sequence). The CDR3 here is CAWTGGLSSPLHF. CDR3 DNA: TGTGCCTGGACAGGAGGGTTAAGTTCACCCCTCCACTTT. The whole variable domain, filled in from reference TRBV30 and TRBJ1-6, reads SQTIHQWPATLVQPVGSPLSLECTVEGTSNPNLYWYRQAAGRGLQLLFYSVGIGQISSEVPQNLSASRPQDRQFILSSKKLLLSDSGFYLCAWTGGLSSPLHFGNGTRLTVT.

This clone was detected a few times. The gene calls are TRBV3-1 (or the pseudogene TRBV3-2) and TRBJ1-1, with D unresolved. This CDR3 has 14 residues. Germline V gene data show CDR1 as LGHDT and CDR2 as YNNKEL (reference sequence). Between the trimmed V and J ends, which lost 1 base and 8 bases, there was a span of 14 bases. CDR3 amino acids: CASSQVSGFGEAFF. The CDR3 region has the DNA TGTGCCAGCAGCCAAGTATCGGGTTTCGGAGAAGCTTTCTTT.

This clone came up once. This chain uses TRBV4-3 with TRBJ2-7; tentatively, D is TRBD1 (5 bases). The V end lost 3 bases, the J end lost 5 bases, and 17 bases lay between the germline ends. Germline CDR1 reads LGHNA; CDR2 reads YSLEER. The CDR3 has 15 residues. CDR3 sequence reads: CASSQFRALEDEQYF. The CDR3 nucleotides are TGCGCCAGCAGCCAGTTCAGGGCGTTGGAAGACGAGCAGTACTTC.